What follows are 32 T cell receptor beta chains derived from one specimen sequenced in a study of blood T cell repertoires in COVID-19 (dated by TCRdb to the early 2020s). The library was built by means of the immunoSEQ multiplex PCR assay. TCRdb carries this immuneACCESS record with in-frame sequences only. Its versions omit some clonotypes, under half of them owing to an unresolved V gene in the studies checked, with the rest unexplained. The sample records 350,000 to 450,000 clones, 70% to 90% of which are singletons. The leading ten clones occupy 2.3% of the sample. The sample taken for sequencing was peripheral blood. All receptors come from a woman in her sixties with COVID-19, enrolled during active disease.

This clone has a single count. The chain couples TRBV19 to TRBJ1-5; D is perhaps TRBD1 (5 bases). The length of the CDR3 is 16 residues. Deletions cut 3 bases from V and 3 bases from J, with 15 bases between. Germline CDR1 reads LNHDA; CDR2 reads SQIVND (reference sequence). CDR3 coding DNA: TGTGCCAGTAGTATGGAGGGGAGGGAAAACAATCAGCCCCAGCATTTT. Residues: CASSMEGRENNQPQHF. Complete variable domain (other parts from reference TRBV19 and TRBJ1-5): DGGITQSPKYLFRKEGQNVTLSCEQNLNHDAMYWYRQDPGQGLRLIYYSQIVNDFQKGDIAEGYSVSREKKESFPLTVTSAQKNPTAFYLCASSMEGRENNQPQHFGDGTRLSIL.

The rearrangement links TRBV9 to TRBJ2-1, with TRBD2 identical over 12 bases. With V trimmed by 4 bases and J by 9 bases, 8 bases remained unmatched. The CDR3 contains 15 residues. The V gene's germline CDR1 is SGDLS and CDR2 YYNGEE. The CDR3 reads CASSPWTSGVSEQFF. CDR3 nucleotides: TGTGCCAGCAGCCCCTGGACTAGCGGGGTAAGTGAGCAGTTCTTC.

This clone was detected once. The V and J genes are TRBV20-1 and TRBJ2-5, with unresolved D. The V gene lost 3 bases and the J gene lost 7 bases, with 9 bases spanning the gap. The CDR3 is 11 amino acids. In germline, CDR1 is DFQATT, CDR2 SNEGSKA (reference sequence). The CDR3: CSARGQVTQYF. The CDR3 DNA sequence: TGCAGTGCTAGGGGTCAGGTGACCCAGTACTTC.

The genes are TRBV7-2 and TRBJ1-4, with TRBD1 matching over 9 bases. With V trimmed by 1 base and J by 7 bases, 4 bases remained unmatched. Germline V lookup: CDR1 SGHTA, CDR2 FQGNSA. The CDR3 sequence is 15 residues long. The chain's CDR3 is CASSLVGDRAEKLFF. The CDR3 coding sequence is TGTGCCAGCAGCTTAGTAGGGGACAGGGCTGAAAAACTGTTTTTT.

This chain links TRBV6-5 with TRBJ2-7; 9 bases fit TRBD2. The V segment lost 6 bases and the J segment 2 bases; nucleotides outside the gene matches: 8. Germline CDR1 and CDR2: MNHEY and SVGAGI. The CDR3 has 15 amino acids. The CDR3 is CASSDSGGGAYEQYF. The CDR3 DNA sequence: TGTGCCAGCAGCGATAGCGGGGGCGGTGCCTACGAGCAGTACTTC.

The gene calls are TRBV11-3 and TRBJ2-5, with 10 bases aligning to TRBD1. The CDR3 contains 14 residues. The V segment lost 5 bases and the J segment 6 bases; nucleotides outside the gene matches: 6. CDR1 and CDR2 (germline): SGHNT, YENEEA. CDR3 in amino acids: CASSLRQGAQTQYF. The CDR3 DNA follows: TGTGCCAGCAGCCTACGACAGGGGGCGCAGACCCAGTACTTC. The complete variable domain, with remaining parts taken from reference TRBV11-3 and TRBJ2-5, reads EAGVVQSPRYKIIEKKQPVAFWCNPISGHNTLYWYLQNLGQGPELLIRYENEEAVDDSQLPKDRFSAERLKGVDSTLKIQPAELGDSAVYLCASSLRQGAQTQYFGPGTRLLVL.

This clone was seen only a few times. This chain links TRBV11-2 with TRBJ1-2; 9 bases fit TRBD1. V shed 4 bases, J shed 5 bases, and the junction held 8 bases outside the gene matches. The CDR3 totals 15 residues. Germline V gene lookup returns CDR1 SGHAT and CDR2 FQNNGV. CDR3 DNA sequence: TGTGCCAGCAGCTCGCTTGCGGACAGGGGATATGGCTACACCTTC. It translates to CASSSLADRGYGYTF.

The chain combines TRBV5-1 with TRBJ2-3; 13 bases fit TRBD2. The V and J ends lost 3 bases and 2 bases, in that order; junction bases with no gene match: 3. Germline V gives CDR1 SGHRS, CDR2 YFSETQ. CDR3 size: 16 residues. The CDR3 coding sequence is TGCGCCAGCAGCTCCGGACTAGCGGGGGCCACAGATACGCAGTATTTT. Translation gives CASSSGLAGATDTQYF.

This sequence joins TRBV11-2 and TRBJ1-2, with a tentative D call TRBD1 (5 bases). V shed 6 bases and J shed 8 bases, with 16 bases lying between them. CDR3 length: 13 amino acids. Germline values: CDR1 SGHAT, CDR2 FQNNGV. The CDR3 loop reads CASSSLDSFGYTF. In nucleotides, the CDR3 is TGTGCCAGCAGTTCCTTAGACAGCTTCGGCTACACCTTC.

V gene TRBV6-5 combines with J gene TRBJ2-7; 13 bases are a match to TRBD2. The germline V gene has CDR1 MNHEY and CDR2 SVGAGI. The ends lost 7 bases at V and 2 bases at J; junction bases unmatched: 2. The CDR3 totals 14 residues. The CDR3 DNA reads TGTGCCAGCATCGGGACTAGCGGGGCCTACGAGCAGTACTTC. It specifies CASIGTSGAYEQYF.

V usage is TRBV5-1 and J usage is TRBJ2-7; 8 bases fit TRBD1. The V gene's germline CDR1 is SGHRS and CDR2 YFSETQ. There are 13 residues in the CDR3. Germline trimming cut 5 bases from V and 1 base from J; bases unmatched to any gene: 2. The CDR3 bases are TGCGCCAGCAGTTGGACAGGGTCCTACGAGCAGTACTTC. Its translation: CASSWTGSYEQYF.

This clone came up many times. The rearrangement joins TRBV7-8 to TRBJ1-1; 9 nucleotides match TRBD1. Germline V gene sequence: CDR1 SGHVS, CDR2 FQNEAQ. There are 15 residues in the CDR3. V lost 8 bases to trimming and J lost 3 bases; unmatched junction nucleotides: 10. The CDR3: CASSLDRGFYTEAFF. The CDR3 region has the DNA TGTGCCAGCTCCTTAGACAGGGGGTTTTACACTGAAGCTTTCTTT.

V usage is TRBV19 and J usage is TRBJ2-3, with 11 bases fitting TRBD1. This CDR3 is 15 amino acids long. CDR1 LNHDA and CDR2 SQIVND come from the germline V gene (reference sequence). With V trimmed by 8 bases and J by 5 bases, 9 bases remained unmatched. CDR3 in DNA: TGTGCCAGTTCCTCCCCGGGGACAGGGGGAGATACGCAGTATTTT. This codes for CASSSPGTGGDTQYF.

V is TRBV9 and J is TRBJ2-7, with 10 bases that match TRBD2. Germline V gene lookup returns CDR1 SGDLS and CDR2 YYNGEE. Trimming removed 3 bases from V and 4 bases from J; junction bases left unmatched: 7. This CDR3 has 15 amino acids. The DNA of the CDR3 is TGTGCCAGCAGCGCCTCTAGCGGGGGATTGTACGAGCAGTACTTC. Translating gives CASSASSGGLYEQYF.

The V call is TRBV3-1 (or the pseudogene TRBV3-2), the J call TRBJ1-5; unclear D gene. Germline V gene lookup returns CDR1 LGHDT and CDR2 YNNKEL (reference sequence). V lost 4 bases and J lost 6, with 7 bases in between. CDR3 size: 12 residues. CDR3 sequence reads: CASSLLGQPQHF. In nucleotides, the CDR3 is TGTGCCAGCAGCCTACTCGGTCAGCCCCAGCATTTT.

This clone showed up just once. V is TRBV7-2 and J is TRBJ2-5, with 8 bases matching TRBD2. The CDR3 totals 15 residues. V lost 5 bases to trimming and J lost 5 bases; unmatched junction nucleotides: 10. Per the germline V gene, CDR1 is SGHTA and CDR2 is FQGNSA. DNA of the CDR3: TGTGCCAGCAGCCCCCGGGGGGGCCTGGTGGAGACCCAGTACTTC. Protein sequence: CASSPRGGLVETQYF. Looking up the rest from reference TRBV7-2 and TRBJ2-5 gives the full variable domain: GAGVSQSPSNKVTEKGKDVELRCDPISGHTALYWYRQSLGQGLEFLIYFQGNSAPDKSGLPSDRFSAERTGGSVSTLTIQRTQQEDSAVYLCASSPRGGLVETQYFGPGTRLLVL.

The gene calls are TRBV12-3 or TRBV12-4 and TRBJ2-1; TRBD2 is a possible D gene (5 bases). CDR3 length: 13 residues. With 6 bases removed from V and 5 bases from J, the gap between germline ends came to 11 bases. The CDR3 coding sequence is TGTGCCAGCAGACTGGACTGGAACAATGAGCAGTTCTTC. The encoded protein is CASRLDWNNEQFF.

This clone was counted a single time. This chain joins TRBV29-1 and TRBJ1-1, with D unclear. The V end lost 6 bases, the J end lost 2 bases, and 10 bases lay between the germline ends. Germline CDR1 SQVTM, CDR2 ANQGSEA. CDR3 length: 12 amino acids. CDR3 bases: TGCAGCGTGACTGACGGCAACACTGAAGCTTTCTTT. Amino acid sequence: CSVTDGNTEAFF. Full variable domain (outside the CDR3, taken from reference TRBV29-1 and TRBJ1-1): SAVISQKPSRDICQRGTSLTIQCQVDSQVTMMFWYRQQPGQSLTLIATANQGSEATYESGFVIDKFPISRPNLTFSTLTVSNMSPEDSSIYLCSVTDGNTEAFFGQGTRLTVV.

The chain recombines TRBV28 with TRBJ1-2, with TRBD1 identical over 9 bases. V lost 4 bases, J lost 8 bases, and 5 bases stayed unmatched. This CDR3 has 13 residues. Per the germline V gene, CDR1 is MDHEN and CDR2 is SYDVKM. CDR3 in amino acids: CASSSGQGRGYTF. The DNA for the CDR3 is TGTGCCAGCAGTTCGGGACAGGGCAGGGGCTACACCTTC.

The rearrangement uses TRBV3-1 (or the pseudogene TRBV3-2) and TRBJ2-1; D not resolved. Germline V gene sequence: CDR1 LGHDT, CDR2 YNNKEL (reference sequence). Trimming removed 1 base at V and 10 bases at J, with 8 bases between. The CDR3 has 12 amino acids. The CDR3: CASSQVVTEQFF. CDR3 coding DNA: TGTGCCAGCAGCCAAGTAGTAACCGAGCAGTTCTTC.

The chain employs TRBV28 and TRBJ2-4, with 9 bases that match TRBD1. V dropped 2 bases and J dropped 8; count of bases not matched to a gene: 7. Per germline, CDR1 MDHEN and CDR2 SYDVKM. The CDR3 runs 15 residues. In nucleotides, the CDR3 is TGTGCCAGCAGTTTAGGGCGGACAGGGGTTGACATTCAGTACTTC. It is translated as CASSLGRTGVDIQYF.

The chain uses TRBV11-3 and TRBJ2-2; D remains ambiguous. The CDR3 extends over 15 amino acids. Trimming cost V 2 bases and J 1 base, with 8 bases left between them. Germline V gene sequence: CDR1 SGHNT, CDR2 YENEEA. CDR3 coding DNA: TGTGCCAGCAGCTTATTCTTACTGAACACCGGGGAGCTGTTTTTT. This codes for CASSLFLLNTGELFF. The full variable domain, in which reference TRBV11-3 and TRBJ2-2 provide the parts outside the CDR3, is EAGVVQSPRYKIIEKKQPVAFWCNPISGHNTLYWYLQNLGQGPELLIRYENEEAVDDSQLPKDRFSAERLKGVDSTLKIQPAELGDSAVYLCASSLFLLNTGELFFGEGSRLTVL.

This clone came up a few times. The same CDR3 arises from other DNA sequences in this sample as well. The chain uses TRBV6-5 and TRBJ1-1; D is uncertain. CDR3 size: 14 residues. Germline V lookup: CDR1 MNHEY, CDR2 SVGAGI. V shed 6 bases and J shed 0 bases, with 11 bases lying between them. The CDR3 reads CASRTRNMNTEAFF. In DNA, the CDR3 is TGTGCCAGCAGAACTAGGAACATGAACACTGAAGCTTTCTTT.

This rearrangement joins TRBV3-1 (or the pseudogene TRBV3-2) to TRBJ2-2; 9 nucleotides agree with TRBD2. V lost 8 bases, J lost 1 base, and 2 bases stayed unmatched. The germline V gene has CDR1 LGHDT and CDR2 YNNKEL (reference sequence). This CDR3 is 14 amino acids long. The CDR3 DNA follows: TGTGCCAGCTCACTAGCGGGGAACACCGGGGAGCTGTTTTTT. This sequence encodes CASSLAGNTGELFF.

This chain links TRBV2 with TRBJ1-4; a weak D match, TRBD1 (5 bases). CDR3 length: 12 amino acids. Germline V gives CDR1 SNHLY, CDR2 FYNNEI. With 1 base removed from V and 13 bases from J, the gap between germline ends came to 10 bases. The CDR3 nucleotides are TGTGCCAGCAGTGAAGGGGGCAGAAGACTGTTTTTT. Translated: CASSEGGRRLFF.

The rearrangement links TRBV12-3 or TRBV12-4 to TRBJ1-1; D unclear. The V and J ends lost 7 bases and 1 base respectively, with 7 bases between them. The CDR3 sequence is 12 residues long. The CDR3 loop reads CASIVRNTEAFF. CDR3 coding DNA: TGTGCCAGCATCGTGAGGAACACTGAAGCTTTCTTT.

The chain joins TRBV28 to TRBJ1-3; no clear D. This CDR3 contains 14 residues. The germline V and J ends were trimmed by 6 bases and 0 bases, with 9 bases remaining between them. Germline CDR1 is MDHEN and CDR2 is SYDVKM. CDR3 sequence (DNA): TGTGCCAGCAGCCAGCCGGGCTCTGGAAACACCATATATTTT. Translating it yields CASSQPGSGNTIYF.

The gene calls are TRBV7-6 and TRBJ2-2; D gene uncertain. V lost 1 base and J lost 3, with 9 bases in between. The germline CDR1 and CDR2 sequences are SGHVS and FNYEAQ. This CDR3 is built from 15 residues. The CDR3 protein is CASSLDLSDTGELFF. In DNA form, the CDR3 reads TGTGCCAGCAGCTTAGATCTTTCTGACACCGGGGAGCTGTTTTTT.

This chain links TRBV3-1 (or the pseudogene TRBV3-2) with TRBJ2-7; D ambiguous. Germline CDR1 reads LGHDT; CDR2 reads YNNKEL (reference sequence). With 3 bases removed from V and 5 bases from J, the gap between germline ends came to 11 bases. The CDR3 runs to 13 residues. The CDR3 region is CASSHFLSHEQYF. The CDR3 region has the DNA TGTGCCAGCAGCCATTTTCTGAGCCACGAGCAGTACTTC.

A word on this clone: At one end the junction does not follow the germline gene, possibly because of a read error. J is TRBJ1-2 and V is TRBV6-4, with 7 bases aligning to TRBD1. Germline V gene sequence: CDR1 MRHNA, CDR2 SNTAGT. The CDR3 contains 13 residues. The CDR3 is CASSGTAGTVDAF. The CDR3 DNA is TGTGCCAGCAGTGGAACAGCCGGGACAGTCGACGCCTTC.

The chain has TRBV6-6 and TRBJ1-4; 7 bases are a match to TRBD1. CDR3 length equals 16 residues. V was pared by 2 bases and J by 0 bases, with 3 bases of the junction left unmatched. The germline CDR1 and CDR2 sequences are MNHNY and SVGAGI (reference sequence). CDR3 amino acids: CASSYRGQATNEKLFF. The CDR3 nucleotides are TGTGCCAGCAGTTACAGGGGGCAGGCAACTAATGAAAAACTGTTTTTT.

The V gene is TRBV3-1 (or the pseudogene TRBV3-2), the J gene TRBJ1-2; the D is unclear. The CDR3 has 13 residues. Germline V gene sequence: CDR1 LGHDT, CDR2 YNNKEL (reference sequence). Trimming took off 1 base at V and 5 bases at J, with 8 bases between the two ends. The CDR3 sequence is CASSQGVTYGYTF. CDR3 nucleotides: TGTGCCAGCAGCCAAGGCGTGACTTATGGCTACACCTTC.